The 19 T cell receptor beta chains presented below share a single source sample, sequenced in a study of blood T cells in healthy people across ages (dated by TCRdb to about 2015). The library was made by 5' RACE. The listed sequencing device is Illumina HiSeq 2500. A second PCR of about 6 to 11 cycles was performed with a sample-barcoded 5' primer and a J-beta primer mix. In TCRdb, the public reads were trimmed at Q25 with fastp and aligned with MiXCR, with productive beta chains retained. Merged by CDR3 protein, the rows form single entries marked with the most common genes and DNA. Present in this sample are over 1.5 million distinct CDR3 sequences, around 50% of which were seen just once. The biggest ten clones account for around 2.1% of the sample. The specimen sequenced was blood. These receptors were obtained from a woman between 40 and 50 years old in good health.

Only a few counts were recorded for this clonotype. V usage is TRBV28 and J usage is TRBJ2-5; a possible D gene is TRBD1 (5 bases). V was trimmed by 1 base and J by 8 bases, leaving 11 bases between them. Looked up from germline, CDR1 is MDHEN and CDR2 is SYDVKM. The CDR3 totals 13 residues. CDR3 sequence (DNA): TGTGCCAGCAGTTTATCGGACACCCAAACCCAGTACTTC. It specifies CASSLSDTQTQYF.

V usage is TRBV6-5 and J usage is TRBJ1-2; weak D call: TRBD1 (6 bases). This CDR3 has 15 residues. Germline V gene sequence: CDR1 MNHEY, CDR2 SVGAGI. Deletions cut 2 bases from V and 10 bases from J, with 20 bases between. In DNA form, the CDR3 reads TGTGCCAGCAGTTACCGCCCGGGACAACTATGGAACTACACCTTC. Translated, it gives CASSYRPGQLWNYTF.

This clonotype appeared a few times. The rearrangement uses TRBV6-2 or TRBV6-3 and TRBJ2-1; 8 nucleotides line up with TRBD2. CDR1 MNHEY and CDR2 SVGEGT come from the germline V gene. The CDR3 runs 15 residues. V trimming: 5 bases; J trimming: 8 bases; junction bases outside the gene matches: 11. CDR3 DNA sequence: TGTGCCAGCAGTGCCTTCAAGGCCGGGGGGGATGAGCAGTTCTTC. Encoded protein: CASSAFKAGGDEQFF.

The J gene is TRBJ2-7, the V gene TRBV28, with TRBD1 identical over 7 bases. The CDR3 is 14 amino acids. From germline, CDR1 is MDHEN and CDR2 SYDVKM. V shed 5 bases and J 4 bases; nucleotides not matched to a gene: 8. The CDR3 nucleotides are TGTGCCAGCAGTCCAGGACAGGCCCGTTACGAGCAGTACTTC. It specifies CASSPGQARYEQYF.

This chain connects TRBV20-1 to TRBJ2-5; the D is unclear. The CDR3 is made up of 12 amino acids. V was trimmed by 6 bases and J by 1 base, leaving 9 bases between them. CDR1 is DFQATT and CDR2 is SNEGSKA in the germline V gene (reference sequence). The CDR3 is CSATHRQETQYF. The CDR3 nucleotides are TGCAGTGCAACTCACCGCCAAGAGACCCAGTACTTC.

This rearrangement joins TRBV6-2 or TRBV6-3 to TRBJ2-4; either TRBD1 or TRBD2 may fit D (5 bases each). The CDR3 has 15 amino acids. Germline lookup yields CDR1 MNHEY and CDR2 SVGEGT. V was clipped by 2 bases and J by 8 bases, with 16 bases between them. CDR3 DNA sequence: TGTGCCAGCAGTTACCCCGGGGCCCCGACGGACATTCAGTACTTC. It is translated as CASSYPGAPTDIQYF.

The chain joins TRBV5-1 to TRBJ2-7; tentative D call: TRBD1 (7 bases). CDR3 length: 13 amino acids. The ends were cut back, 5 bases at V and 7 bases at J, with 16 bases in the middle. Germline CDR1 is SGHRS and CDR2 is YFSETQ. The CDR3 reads CASRHQGGNEQYF. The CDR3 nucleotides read TGCGCCAGCAGGCACCAGGGGGGCAATGAGCAGTACTTC.

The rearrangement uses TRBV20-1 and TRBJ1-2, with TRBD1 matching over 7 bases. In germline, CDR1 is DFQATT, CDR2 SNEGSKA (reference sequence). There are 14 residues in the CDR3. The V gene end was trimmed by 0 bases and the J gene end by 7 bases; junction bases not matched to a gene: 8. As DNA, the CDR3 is TGCAGTGCTAGAGAACCCAGGGGGGAAGGTGGCTACACCTTC. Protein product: CSAREPRGEGGYTF.

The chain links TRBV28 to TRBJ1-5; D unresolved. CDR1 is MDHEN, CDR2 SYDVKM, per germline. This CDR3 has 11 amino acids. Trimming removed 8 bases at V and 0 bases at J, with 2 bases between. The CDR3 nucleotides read TGTGCCAGCTGTAGCAATCAGCCCCAGCATTTT. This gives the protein CASCSNQPQHF.

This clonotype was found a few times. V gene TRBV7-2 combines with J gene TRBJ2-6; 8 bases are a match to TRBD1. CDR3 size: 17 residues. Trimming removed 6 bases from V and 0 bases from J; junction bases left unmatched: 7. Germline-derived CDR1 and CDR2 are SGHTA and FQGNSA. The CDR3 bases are TGTGCCAGCAGACAGGGGGTTCTTGGCTCTGGGGCCAACGTCCTGACTTTC. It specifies CASRQGVLGSGANVLTF.

The CDR3 DNA sequence: TGTGCCAGCAGTGAAAGGACGGGGGGGCCTAGTGCAAAGTTCTTC. This sequence encodes CASSERTGGPSAKFF. The gene calls are TRBV6-1 and TRBJ2-1; 8 positions agree with TRBD2. Germline lookup yields CDR1 MNHNS and CDR2 SASEGT. Losses at the gene ends were 2 bases for V and 14 bases for J; bases not matched to a gene: 14. The CDR3 is 15 amino acids.

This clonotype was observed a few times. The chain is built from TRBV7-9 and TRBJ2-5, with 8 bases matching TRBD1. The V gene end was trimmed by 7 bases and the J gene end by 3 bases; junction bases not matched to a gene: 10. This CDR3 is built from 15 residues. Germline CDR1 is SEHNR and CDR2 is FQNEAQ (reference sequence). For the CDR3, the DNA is TGTGCCAGCATTACCAACCTGGACAGGGAAGAGACCCAGTACTTC. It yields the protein CASITNLDREETQYF. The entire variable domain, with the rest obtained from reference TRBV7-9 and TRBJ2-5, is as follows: DTGVSQNPRHKITKRGQNVTFRCDPISEHNRLYWYRQTLGQGPEFLTYFQNEAQLEKSRLLSDRFSAERPKGSFSTLEIQRTEQGDSAMYLCASITNLDREETQYFGPGTRLLVL.

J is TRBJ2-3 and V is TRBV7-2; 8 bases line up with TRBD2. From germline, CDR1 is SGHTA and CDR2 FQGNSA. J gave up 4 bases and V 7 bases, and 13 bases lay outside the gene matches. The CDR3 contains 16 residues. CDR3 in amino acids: CASTLNWGGGPDTQYF. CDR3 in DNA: TGTGCCAGCACCCTCAACTGGGGCGGGGGGCCAGATACGCAGTATTTT. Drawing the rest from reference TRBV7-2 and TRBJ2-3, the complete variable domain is GAGVSQSPSNKVTEKGKDVELRCDPISGHTALYWYRQSLGQGLEFLIYFQGNSAPDKSGLPSDRFSAERTGGSVSTLTIQRTQQEDSAVYLCASTLNWGGGPDTQYFGPGTRLTVL.

CDR3 in amino acids: CAISDPDRGFDEQYF. CDR3 bases: TGTGCCATCAGTGACCCTGACAGGGGGTTCGACGAGCAGTACTTC. The gene calls are TRBV10-3 and TRBJ2-7; TRBD1 agrees at 9 bases. The CDR3 runs to 15 residues. Germline V gene lookup returns CDR1 ENHRY and CDR2 SYGVKD. V dropped 3 bases and J dropped 5; count of bases not matched to a gene: 8.

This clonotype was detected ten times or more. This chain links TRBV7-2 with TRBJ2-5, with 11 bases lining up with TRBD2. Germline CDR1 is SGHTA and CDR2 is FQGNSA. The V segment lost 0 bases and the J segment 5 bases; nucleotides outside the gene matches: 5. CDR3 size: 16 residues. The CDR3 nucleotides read TGTGCCAGCAGCTTAGCAAGAACTAGCGGGGGTGAGACCCAGTACTTC. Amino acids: CASSLARTSGGETQYF.

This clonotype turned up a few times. CDR3 sequence (DNA): TGTGCCAGCAGCTTAGGCGAGGACAGGGGGTTCTACGAGCAGTACTTC. The encoded protein is CASSLGEDRGFYEQYF. The V gene is TRBV11-2, the J gene TRBJ2-7, with TRBD1 identical over 10 bases. The V and J ends lost 1 base and 3 bases, in that order; junction bases with no gene match: 6. Germline V CDR1 and CDR2: SGHAT, FQNNGV. The CDR3 has 16 amino acids.

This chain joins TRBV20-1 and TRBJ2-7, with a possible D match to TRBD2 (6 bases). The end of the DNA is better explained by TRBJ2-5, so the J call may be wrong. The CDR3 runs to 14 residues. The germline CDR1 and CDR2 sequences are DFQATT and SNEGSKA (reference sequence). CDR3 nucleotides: TGCAGTGCTTACGTCGCGGGACTCATCAAGACCCAGTACTTC. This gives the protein CSAYVAGLIKTQYF.

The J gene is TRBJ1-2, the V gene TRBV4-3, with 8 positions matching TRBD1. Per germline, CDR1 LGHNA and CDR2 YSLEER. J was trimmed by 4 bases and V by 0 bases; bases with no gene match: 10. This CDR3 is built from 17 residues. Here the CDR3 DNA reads TGCGCCAGCAGCCAAGATTATAAGGACAGGGCCCCCTATGGCTACACCTTC. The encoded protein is CASSQDYKDRAPYGYTF.

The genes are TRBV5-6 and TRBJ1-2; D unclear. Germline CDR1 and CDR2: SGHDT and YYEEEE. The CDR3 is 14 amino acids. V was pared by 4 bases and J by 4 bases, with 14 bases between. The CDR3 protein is CASSIGLSSYGYTF. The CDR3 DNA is TGTGCCAGCAGCATCGGACTTAGTAGCTATGGCTACACCTTC.